This TCR beta chain originates from a study of blood T cell repertoires in COVID-19. At the level of the study: Acute and convalescent COVID-19 samples came from the United States, Italy and Spain. The analysed material was cDNA or gDNA that came from T cells, B-cell-depleted T cells, or PBMCs.

This clone was counted once. V dropped 10 bases and J dropped 0 bases, with 16 bases sitting between them. Germline loops: CDR1 MDHEN, CDR2 SYDVKM. CDR3 length: 16 amino acids. Original analysis: Nucleated cell number was recorded as an estimate derived from reference gene primer amplification. Clones were sequenced by immunoSEQ multiplex PCR, and TCRdb holds only the in-frame ones, with some missing. The D gene and trimming were derived from the DNA, and the V and J assignments and clone size from that table. The table lists about 280,000 clones, 65% to 90% of them singletons. Seattle patients were enrolled during active infection and followed longitudinally.

What was sequenced was peripheral blood. The sequence was collected from a woman in her 70s with COVID-19, enrolled during active disease. The genes are TRBV28 and TRBJ2-6, with D maybe TRBD1 (6 bases). This CDR3 is CAISRGLSSGANVLTF. In DNA form, the CDR3 reads TGTGCCATTTCCAGGGGCCTTAGCTCTGGGGCCAACGTCCTGACTTTC.